This is a list of T cell receptor beta chains from one sample in a study of brain T cells in children with intractable seizures. Clones were read by immunoSEQ multiplex PCR, and TCRdb kept only the in-frame ones, dropping some. There are hundreds of thousands of clones in the sample; 93% occur only once, and 5% to 7% lies in the top ten. The material sequenced was peripheral blood, taken 5 to 6 months after surgery. The receptors stem from a boy under two years old with tuberous sclerosis and intractable seizures. CDR3s include the opening cysteine and the closing phenylalanine or tryptophan. A D gene is named only where the DNA matches it firmly. Only some rows state a clone size, as once, few, many or a class for expanded clones.

d_call	clone_size	v_call	j_call	cdr3_aa	cdr3_nt
NA	NA	TRBV11-3	TRBJ1-1	CASSDSLNTEAFF	TGTGCCAGCAGCGACAGCTTGAACACTGAAGCTTTCTTT
TRBD1	NA	TRBV11-1	TRBJ1-4	CASSGSAGTGGDKLFF	TGTGCCAGCAGCGGAAGCGCCGGGACAGGGGGCGATAAACTGTTTTTT
TRBD2	NA	TRBV30	TRBJ2-1	CATDSGSSYNEQFF	TGTGCCACCGATAGCGGGAGCTCCTACAATGAGCAGTTCTTC
NA	NA	TRBV6-1	TRBJ2-7	CASSDPQAAGRTYEQYF	TGTGCCAGCAGTGACCCCCAAGCCGCGGGGCGAACCTACGAGCAGTACTTC
NA	NA	TRBV30	TRBJ1-1	CAWSVDGVEAFF	TGTGCCTGGAGTGTAGACGGGGTTGAAGCTTTCTTT
NA	NA	TRBV18	TRBJ1-5	CASSPSENQPQHF	TGTGCCAGCTCACCGTCGGAGAATCAGCCCCAGCATTTT
NA	once	TRBV7-3	TRBJ1-2	CASSLSSGPGGYTF	TGTGCCAGCAGCTTATCATCGGGCCCGGGTGGCTACACCTTC
TRBD2	NA	TRBV10-2	TRBJ2-7	CASSEGLAGVFEQYF	TGCGCCAGCAGTGAGGGACTAGCGGGAGTATTTGAGCAGTACTTC
NA	NA	TRBV28	TRBJ1-2	CASSPPGGAHNYGYTF	TGTGCCAGCAGTCCCCCGGGGGGGGCGCACAACTATGGCTACACCTTC
NA	NA	TRBV9	TRBJ1-2	CASSVDTNYGYTF	TGTGCCAGCAGCGTAGACACTAACTATGGCTACACCTTC
TRBD1	NA	TRBV2	TRBJ1-6	CASQTGFNSPLHF	TGTGCCAGCCAGACAGGGTTTAATTCACCCCTCCACTTT
NA	NA	TRBV19	TRBJ1-6	CASSGPSPLHF	TGTGCCAGTAGTGGTCCTTCACCCCTCCACTTT
NA	NA	TRBV11-3	TRBJ1-1	CASSLVGRGWTEAFF	TGTGCCAGCAGCTTAGTGGGACGAGGGTGGACTGAAGCTTTCTTT
TRBD1	NA	TRBV5-1	TRBJ2-7	CASTRDSTSYEQYF	TGCGCCAGCACCAGGGACAGTACTTCCTACGAGCAGTACTTC